This T cell receptor (beta chain) was observed in a study of blood T cells in healthy people across ages. Across the whole study: About one barcoded beta molecule per two T cells was the capture yield of template switching. Study results and caveats: Across the age range, TCR beta diversity per million T cells fell in a roughly linear way.

This clonotype was detected once. Its antigen is currently unknown. The junction differs from germline at one of its ends, possibly a read error. It was with a sample-barcoded 5' primer and a J-beta primer mix that a second PCR of roughly 7 to 12 cycles was run. MiXCR, run by TCRdb on the 5' RACE reads, gives a single entry per CDR3 protein. The repertoire holds some 880,000 distinct CDR3 sequences, about 37% seen once, with 10% to 15% in the top ten. Drawing of peripheral blood yielded about 10 milliliters from each donor. The CDR3 has 14 residues. Germline loops: CDR1 KGHSY, CDR2 FQNENV. The TCR was taken from a young man in good health. Material: blood. V usage is TRBV16 and J usage is TRBJ1-1; D perhaps matches TRBD1 (5 bases). CDR3 in amino acids: CVSSQGRYQEQAFF. As DNA, the CDR3 is TGTGTCAGCAGCCAGGGCAGGTACCAGGAACAGGCTTTCTTT.